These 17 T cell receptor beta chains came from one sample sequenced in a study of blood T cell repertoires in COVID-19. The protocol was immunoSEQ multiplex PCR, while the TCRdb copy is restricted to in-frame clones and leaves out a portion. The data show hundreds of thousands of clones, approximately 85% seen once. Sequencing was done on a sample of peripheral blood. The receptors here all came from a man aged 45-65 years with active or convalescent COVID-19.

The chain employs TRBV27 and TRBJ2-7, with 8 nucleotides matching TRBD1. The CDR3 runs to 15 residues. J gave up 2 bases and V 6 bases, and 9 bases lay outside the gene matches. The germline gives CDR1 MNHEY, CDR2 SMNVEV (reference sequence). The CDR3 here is CASSPGQGPAYEQYF. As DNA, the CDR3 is TGTGCCAGCAGCCCTGGACAGGGCCCCGCCTACGAGCAGTACTTC.

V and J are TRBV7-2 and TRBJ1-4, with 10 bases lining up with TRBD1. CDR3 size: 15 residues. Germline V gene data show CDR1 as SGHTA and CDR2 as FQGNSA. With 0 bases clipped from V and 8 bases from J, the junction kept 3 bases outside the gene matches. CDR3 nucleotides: TGTGCCAGCAGCTTAGCTGGGACAGGGGTAGAAAAACTGTTTTTT. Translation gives CASSLAGTGVEKLFF.

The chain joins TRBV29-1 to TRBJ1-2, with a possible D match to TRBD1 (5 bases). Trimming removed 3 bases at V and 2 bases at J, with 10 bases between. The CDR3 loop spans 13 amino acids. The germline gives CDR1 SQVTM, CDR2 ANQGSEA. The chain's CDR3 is CSVETVRNYGYTF. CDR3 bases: TGCAGCGTTGAGACAGTTCGAAACTATGGCTACACCTTC.

The CDR3 DNA reads TGCGCCAGCAGCTTGGGGGGGCAGGCAGATACGCAGTATTTT. Translation: CASSLGGQADTQYF. The chain links TRBV5-1 to TRBJ2-3; maybe TRBD1 (6 bases). The CDR3 spans 14 residues. Trimming stripped 0 bases from V and 4 bases from J, with 9 bases between. CDR1 and CDR2 from the germline V gene are SGHRS and YFSETQ.

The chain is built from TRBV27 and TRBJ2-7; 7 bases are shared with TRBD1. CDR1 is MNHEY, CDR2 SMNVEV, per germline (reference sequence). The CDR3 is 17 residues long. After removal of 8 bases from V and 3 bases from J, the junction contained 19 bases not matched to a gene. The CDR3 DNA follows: TGTGCCAGCGTGGGGACGGCATACAGGGGCCGAAACTACGAGCAGTACTTC. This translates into CASVGTAYRGRNYEQYF.

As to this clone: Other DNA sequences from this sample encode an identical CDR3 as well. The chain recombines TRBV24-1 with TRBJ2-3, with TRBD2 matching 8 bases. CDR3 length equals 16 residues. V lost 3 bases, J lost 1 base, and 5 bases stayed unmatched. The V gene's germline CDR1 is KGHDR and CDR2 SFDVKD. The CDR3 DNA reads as TGTGCCACCAGTGATGTCGCGGGAGGTGGCACAGATACGCAGTATTTT. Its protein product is CATSDVAGGGTDTQYF.

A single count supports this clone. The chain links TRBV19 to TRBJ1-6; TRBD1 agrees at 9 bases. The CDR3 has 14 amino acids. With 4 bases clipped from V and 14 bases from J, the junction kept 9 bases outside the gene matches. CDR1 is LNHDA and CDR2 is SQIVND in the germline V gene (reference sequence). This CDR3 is CASSTGQGTETLHF. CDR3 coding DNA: TGTGCCAGTAGTACCGGACAGGGGACGGAAACCCTCCACTTT.

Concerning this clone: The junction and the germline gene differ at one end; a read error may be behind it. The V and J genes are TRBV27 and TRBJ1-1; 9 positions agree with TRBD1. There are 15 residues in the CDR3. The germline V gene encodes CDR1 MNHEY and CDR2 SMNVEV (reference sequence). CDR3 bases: TGTGCCAGCAGTTACTCCGGGACAGGGAACCCTGAAGCTTTCTTT. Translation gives CASSYSGTGNPEAFF.

The CDR3 spells CASGGGGWNTEAFF. Written as DNA, the CDR3 is TGTGCTAGTGGTGGGGGGGGTTGGAACACTGAAGCTTTCTTT. The chain employs TRBV12-5 and TRBJ1-1; a weak D match, TRBD1 (5 bases). Trimming pared 5 bases from V and 1 base from J, leaving 11 bases between. The germline gives CDR1 LGHNT, CDR2 FRNRAP. The CDR3 runs to 14 residues.

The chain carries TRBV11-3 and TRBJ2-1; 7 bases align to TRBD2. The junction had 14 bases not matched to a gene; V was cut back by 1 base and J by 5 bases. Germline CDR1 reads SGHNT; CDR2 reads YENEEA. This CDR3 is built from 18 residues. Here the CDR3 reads CASSLAPLLRERHNEQFF. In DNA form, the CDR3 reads TGTGCCAGCAGCTTAGCCCCTTTGTTGCGGGAGAGGCACAATGAGCAGTTCTTC.

The CDR3 region is CASSLTGYSNQPQHF. CDR3 DNA sequence: TGTGCCAGCAGTTTAACAGGGTATAGCAATCAGCCCCAGCATTTT. The chain couples TRBV28 to TRBJ1-5; D is perhaps TRBD1 (6 bases). Germline CDR1 MDHEN, CDR2 SYDVKM. Trimming took 2 bases from V and 0 from J, leaving 8 bases between them. The CDR3 contains 15 residues.

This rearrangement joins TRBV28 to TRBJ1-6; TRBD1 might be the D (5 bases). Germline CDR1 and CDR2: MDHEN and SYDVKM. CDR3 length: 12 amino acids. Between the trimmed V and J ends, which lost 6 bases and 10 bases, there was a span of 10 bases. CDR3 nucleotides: TGTGCCAGCAGCACAGGTACCTCACCCCTCCACTTT. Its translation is CASSTGTSPLHF.

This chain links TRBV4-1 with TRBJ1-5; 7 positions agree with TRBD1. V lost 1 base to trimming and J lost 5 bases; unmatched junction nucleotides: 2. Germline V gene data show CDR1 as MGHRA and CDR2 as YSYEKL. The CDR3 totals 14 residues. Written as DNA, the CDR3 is TGCGCCAGCAGCCAAGGAGGGGGCTATCAGCCCCAGCATTTT. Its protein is CASSQGGGYQPQHF.

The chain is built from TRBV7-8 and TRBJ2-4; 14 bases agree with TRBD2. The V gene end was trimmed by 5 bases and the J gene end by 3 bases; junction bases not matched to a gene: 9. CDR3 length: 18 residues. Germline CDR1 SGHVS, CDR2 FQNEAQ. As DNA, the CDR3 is TGTGCCAGCAGCCCTCGACTAGCGGGAGGGCCTGTCAAAAACATTCAGTACTTC. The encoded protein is CASSPRLAGGPVKNIQYF.

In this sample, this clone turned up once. For the CDR3, the DNA is TGTGCCAGCAGCCAGGGACTGAACATTCAGTACTTC. Translation: CASSQGLNIQYF. This chain links TRBV5-6 with TRBJ2-4; a possible D gene is TRBD2 (6 bases). Trimming stripped 4 bases from V and 7 bases from J, with 9 bases between. Per the germline V gene, CDR1 is SGHDT and CDR2 is YYEEEE. This CDR3 contains 12 residues.

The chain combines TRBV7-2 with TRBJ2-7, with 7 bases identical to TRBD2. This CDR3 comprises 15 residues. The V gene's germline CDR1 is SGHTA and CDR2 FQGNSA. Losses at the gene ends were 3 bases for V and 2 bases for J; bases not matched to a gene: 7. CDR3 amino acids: CASSFDPGLTYEQYF. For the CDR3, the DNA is TGTGCCAGCAGCTTCGACCCGGGACTAACCTACGAGCAGTACTTC.

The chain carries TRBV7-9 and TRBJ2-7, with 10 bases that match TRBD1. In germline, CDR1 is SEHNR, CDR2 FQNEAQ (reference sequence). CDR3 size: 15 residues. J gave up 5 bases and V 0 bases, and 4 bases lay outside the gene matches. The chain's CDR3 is CASSLAGQGRNEQYF. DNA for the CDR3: TGTGCCAGCAGCTTAGCGGGACAGGGGAGGAACGAGCAGTACTTC.